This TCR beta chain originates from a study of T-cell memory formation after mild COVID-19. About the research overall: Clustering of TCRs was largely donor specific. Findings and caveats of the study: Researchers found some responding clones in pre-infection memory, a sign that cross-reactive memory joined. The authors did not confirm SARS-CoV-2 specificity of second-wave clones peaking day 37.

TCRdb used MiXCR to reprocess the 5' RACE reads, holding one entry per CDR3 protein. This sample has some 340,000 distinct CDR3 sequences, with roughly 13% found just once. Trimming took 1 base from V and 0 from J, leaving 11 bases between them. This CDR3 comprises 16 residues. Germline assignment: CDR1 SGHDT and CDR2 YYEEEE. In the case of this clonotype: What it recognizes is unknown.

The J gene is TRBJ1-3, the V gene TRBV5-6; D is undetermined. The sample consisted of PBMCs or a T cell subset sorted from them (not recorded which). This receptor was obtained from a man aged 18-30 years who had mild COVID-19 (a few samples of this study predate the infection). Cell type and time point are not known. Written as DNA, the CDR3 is TGTGCCAGCAGCTTGAGACCGCCTGGCTCTGGAAACACCATATATTTT. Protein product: CASSLRPPGSGNTIYF.